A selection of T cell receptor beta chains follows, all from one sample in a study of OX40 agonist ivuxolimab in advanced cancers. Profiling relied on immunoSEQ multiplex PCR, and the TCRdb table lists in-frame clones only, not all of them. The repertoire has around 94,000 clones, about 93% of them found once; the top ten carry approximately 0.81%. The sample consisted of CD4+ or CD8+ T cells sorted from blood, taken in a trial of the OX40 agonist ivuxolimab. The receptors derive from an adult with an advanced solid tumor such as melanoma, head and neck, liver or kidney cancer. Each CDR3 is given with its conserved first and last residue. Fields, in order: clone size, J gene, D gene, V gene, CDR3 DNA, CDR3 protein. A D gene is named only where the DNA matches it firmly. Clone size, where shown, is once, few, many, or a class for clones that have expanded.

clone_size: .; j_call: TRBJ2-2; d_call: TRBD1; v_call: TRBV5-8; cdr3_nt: TGTGCCGGAAGGGACAGGGGTGACACCGGGGAGCTGTTTTTT; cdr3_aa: CAGRDRGDTGELFF
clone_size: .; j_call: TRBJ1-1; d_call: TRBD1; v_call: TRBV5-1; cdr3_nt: TGCGCCAGCATCAATCCAGGGGGCACTGAAGCTTTCTTT; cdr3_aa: CASINPGGTEAFF
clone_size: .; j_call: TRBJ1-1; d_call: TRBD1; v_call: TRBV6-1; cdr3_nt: TGTGCCAGCAGCGCTGGGACAGGGGTTGAAGCTTTCTTT; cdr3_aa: CASSAGTGVEAFF
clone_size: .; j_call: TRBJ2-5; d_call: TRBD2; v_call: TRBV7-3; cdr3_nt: TGTGCCAGCAGCTTAGGCGGGAGAGGGGTAGAGACCCAGTACTTC; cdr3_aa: CASSLGGRGVETQYF
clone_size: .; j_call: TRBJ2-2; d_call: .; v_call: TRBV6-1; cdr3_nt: TGTGCCAGCATCCCAGGAGAGCCCGGGGAGCTGTTTTTT; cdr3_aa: CASIPGEPGELFF
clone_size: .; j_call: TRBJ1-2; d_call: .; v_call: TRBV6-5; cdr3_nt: TGTGCCAGCAGTTACTCTGGGGGGGGCCCCACATATGGCTACACCTTC; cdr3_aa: CASSYSGGGPTYGYTF
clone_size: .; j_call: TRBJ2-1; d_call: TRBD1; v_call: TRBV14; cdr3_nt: TGTGCCAGCGAACGGGGCAGGGGGAATGAGCAGTTCTTC; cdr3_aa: CASERGRGNEQFF
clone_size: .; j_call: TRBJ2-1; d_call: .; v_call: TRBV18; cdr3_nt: TGTGCCAGCTCACCACGGACCACCAACAATGAGCAGTTCTTC; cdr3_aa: CASSPRTTNNEQFF
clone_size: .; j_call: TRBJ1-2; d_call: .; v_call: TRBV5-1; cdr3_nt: TGCGCCAGCAGCTTGGCCGGGCAGGGAGGTGGCTACACCTTC; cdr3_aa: CASSLAGQGGGYTF
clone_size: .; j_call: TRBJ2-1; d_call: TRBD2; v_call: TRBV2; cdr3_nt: TGTGCCAGCAGCCGTAGCGGGAGACGGTCCTACAATGAGCAGTTCTTC; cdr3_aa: CASSRSGRRSYNEQFF
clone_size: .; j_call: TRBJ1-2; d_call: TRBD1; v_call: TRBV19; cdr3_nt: TGTGCCAGTAGTATAGTCGCCAGGGGGGCTAACTATGGCTACACCTTC; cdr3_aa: CASSIVARGANYGYTF
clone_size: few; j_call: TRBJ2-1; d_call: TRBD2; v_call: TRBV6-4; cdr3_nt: TGTGCCAGCAGTGTCCTAGCGGCCTCCTACAATGAGCAGTTCTTC; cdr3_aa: CASSVLAASYNEQFF
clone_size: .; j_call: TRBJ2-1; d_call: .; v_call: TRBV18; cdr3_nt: TGTGCCAGCTCACCGGGACTGGATTACAATGAGCAGTTCTTC; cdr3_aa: CASSPGLDYNEQFF